The T cell receptor (beta chain) under discussion was sequenced for a study of shared clonotypes between healthy human individuals. Points from the study as a whole: Several donors shared about 5% of their naive CD4 clonotypes.

V lost 4 bases and J lost 5; bases outside the gene matches: 5. Germline V CDR1 and CDR2: SGHNT, YENEEA. This CDR3 is built from 15 residues. The assay was immunoSEQ multiplex PCR, and TCRdb's table has in-frame clones only and misses some. Of about 820,000 clones in the sample, roughly 92% are singletons; the top ten hold around 24%. In regard to this clone: Its antigen is not identified.

Terminally differentiated effector memory CD45RA+ cells were excluded from the naive CD8 cells, which were CD45RO-negative and positively selected for CCR7. This clonotype was sampled from a young man in good health. The V call is TRBV11-3, the J call TRBJ2-7, with 13 bases aligning to TRBD2. The sample taken for sequencing was naive CD8+ T cells sorted from blood. This chain's CDR3 is CASSSGTSGIHEQYF. The CDR3 region has the DNA TGTGCCAGCAGCTCTGGGACTAGCGGGATCCACGAGCAGTACTTC.